Detailed here is one T cell receptor (beta chain). The antigen this receptor binds is unknown. The input lacks base qualities; no much larger clone sits a single base away. This sample is drawn from a study of T cell responses to AZD1222 COVID-19 vaccine (dated by TCRdb to about 2021). Looking at the study overall: TCR sequencing was performed for fewer than 250 trial participants, of whom about 200 were given two doses of AZD1222 and around 25 were given two doses of MenACWY control vaccine. Trial participants were enrolled by age into subgroups of 18-55, 56-69 and 70-plus years, and around 150, 28 and 57 TCR-sequenced participants, respectively, were included in these subgroups. On the study overall, not on this receptor specifically: Participants were mostly white British, with more females than males. The authors suggested clonal diversity may have been underestimated. After two AZD1222 doses, both the breadth and the depth of spike-specific TCRs were significantly higher than at day 0 and than in MenACWY recipients. Only a handful of AZD1222 recipients were SARS-CoV-2 seropositive at baseline, limiting conclusions about previously exposed vaccinees. Epitopes outside the regions mutated in the B.1.351 and B.1.1.7 variants were reportedly recognized by nearly half of the unique spike-specific TCRs. CD4 TCRs associated with the vaccine covered the entire spike protein, and the dominant responses were in regions 160-218 and 743-854. No day 14 peak-response samples were available, so repertoires were characterized only after the peak T cell response. In the small 56-69-year group, the increase in depth fell short of significance, most likely because of low power.

The sample's time point label, in plain terms: about 28 days (+/-7) after the second vaccine dose. AZD1222 recipients with second doses at about 4 weeks or about 12 weeks were pooled, because spike-specific TCR depth and breadth did not differ between schedules. The vaccinee samples were drawn from two UK trials, COV001 and COV002, one of which was a single-blind randomized controlled phase 2/3 trial testing AZD1222 (ChAdOx1 nCoV-19) in healthy adults. For TCRbeta chain sequencing, PBMC samples from trial participants were taken at day 0 and at day 28 after the second dose. The CDR3 regions of human TCRbeta chains were analyzed by immunosequencing. As for the authors' bioinformatics: TCRs in the repertoires were matched against a reference library of SARS-CoV-2-specific TCRs that had been generated with the MIRA antigen-specificity platform. Breadth was defined as the fraction of unique TCRs that were SARS-CoV-2-associated, and depth was defined as the fraction of total T cells that were SARS-CoV-2-associated. Using the MIRA data, each spike-specific TCR was assigned both to the spike region to which the TCR was reactive and to a CD4 or CD8 class. Log10-transformed breadth and depth values were compared by one-way ANOVA with Sidak's multiple comparisons tests. In its TCRdb copy, this immuneACCESS table keeps in-frame sequences only and misses some clones. Where compared with another copy, unresolved V genes explain less than half of these, and the others have no known cause. The D gene and trimming were derived from the DNA, and the V and J assignments and clone size from that table. This sample gives around 150,000 clones in total; roughly 92% of them show up just once. The top ten clonotypes cover 3.6% of the sample.

CDR3 length: 13 amino acids, cysteine to phenylalanine. Only the CDR3 DNA is retained, 39 bases long and in frame from the first base. V is clipped by 6 bases and J by 6 bases, and the sequence between their germline boundaries is 12 bases long. As encoded in the germline V gene, CDR1 is MDHEN while CDR2 is SYDVKM. The sequence was collected from an adult who received the AZD1222 COVID-19 vaccine. The material was peripheral blood, obtained 28 days after the second AZD1222 dose. The V gene is TRBV28 and the J gene is TRBJ1-5; the D segment cannot be called with confidence. The CDR3 loop reads CASRKTRSQPQHF. The nucleotide sequence reads as follows: TGTGCCAGCAGAAAGACAAGGTCTCAGCCCCAGCATTTT.